These 31 T cell receptor beta chains were all obtained from the same sample, sequenced in a study of T cells in Graves' hyperthyroidism and ophthalmopathy. Template material for amplifying TCR beta CDR3 regions consisted of RNA transcripts. HTBI primers were employed in a first-round RT-PCR of the TCR CDR3. TCRdb analysed the multiplex PCR reads with MiXCR anew, one entry per CDR3 protein. The sample holds over 450,000 distinct CDR3 sequences, approximately 15% seen once. Input material: blood. These receptors originate from a young woman with Graves' hyperthyroidism.

The rearrangement joins TRBV30 to TRBJ1-1, with D unclear. CDR1 and CDR2 from the germline V gene are GTSNPN and SVGIG (reference sequence). This CDR3 region has 12 residues. With 0 bases removed from V and 0 bases from J, the gap between germline ends came to 2 bases. CDR3 sequence: CAWSVMNTEAFF. DNA for the CDR3: TGTGCCTGGAGTGTAATGAACACTGAAGCTTTCTTT.

Many counts were recorded for this clonotype. The J gene is TRBJ2-1, the V gene TRBV27; possible D gene TRBD2, 6 bases. CDR3 size: 14 residues. The germline CDR1 and CDR2 sequences are MNHEY and SMNVEV (reference sequence). Trimming shortened V by 8 bases and J by 7 bases, and 18 bases separated the two germline ends. This CDR3 reads CASRSRRRGNEQFF. CDR3 sequence (DNA): TGTGCCAGCCGATCTAGGCGGAGGGGTAATGAGCAGTTCTTC.

This clonotype showed up many times. The J gene is TRBJ1-1, the V gene TRBV29-1; TRBD1 might be the D (5 bases). Deletions cut 7 bases from V and 4 bases from J, with 16 bases between. CDR1 is SQVTM and CDR2 is ANQGSEA in the germline V gene. The CDR3 is 13 residues long. CDR3 amino acids: CSARGAEGTEAFF. CDR3 nucleotide sequence: TGCAGCGCCAGAGGGGCTGAAGGCACTGAAGCTTTCTTT.

This clonotype has a handful of counts. The chain joins TRBV5-1 to TRBJ2-7, with a weak D call TRBD1 (5 bases). The length of the CDR3 is 12 residues. The germline V and J ends were trimmed by 4 bases and 5 bases, with 10 bases remaining between them. Per germline, CDR1 SGHRS and CDR2 YFSETQ. The CDR3 bases are TGCGCCAGCAGCGCCAGGGTGCACGAGCAGTACGTC. Translated: CASSARVHEQYV.

The rearrangement links TRBV20-1 to TRBJ2-3, with 9 nucleotides matching TRBD2. V gave up 6 bases and J gave up 7 bases; unmatched junction bases: 17. This CDR3 comprises 16 residues. Per germline, CDR1 DFQATT and CDR2 SNEGSKA (reference sequence). CDR3 sequence: CSALLPGAGGPNTQYF. For the CDR3, the DNA is TGCAGTGCGCTCCTTCCTGGCGCGGGAGGGCCAAATACGCAGTATTTT.

The chain joins TRBV5-8 to TRBJ2-7, with D maybe TRBD2 (5 bases). V was trimmed by 3 bases and J by 2 bases, leaving 15 bases between them. CDR1 is SGHTS and CDR2 is YDEGEE in the germline V gene. The CDR3 has 15 residues. CDR3 amino acids: CASSWRLTATYEQYV. Here the CDR3 DNA reads TGTGCCAGCAGCTGGAGGCTGACCGCGACCTACGAGCAGTACGTC.

The chain couples TRBV7-3 to TRBJ2-1; TRBD2 might be the D (7 bases). The V gene's germline CDR1 is SGHTA and CDR2 FQGTGA. This CDR3 spans 17 amino acids. With 6 bases removed from V and 6 bases from J, the gap between germline ends came to 24 bases. CDR3 nucleotides: TGTGCCAGCAGTTCGAAAGGGGGTAGCGGGCCTGCCAATGAGCAGTTCTTC. Protein product: CASSSKGGSGPANEQFF.

This clonotype was seen repeatedly, ten times or more. V and J are TRBV12-3 or TRBV12-4 and TRBJ1-4; TRBD1 matches 7 bases. This CDR3 has 14 residues. V trimming: 5 bases; J trimming: 7 bases; junction bases outside the gene matches: 7. The DNA for the CDR3 is TGTGCCAGCAGTGGTACAGGGGCGGGTGAAAAACTGTTTTTT. Protein: CASSGTGAGEKLFF.

CDR3 DNA: TGTGCCAGCACGACTAGCGGGACCGACGAGCAGTACTTC. It codes for CASTTSGTDEQYF. The genes are TRBV12-3 or TRBV12-4 and TRBJ2-7; 11 bases are a match to TRBD2. The CDR3 has 13 amino acids. V lost 7 bases, J lost 5 bases, and 4 bases stayed unmatched.

This clonotype was detected ten times or more. The rearrangement joins TRBV11-2 to TRBJ2-1, with a tentative D call TRBD1 (5 bases). The CDR3 loop spans 13 amino acids. The V gene's germline CDR1 is SGHAT and CDR2 FQNNGV. Deletions cut 5 bases from V and 4 bases from J, with 9 bases between. The CDR3 here is CASSNQGYNEQFF. DNA of the CDR3: TGTGCCAGCAGCAACCAGGGATACAATGAGCAGTTCTTC.

This clonotype was picked up many times. CDR3 residues: CASSLDGRTDEQFF. CDR3 coding DNA: TGTGCCAGCAGCTTAGATGGGAGGACCGATGAGCAGTTCTTC. V is TRBV11-3 and J is TRBJ2-1, with a possible D match to TRBD2 (6 bases). Germline CDR1 and CDR2: SGHNT and YENEEA. The ends were cut back, 0 bases at V and 8 bases at J, with 11 bases in the middle. The CDR3 has 14 amino acids.

The genes are TRBV6-6 and TRBJ2-2, with D hard to call. CDR1 and CDR2 (germline): MNHNY, SVGAGI (reference sequence). Trimming took 0 bases from V and 8 from J, leaving 13 bases between them. The CDR3 has 15 residues. CDR3 nucleotide sequence: TGTGCCAGCAGTTACTCATCACCCTCCCCAGGGGAGCTGTTTTTT. Translating it yields CASSYSSPSPGELFF.

The chain links TRBV5-1 to TRBJ2-1; D might be TRBD2 (5 bases). V was cut by 1 base and J by 4 bases, with 12 bases left in between. CDR1 and CDR2 (germline): SGHRS, YFSETQ. The CDR3 consists of 15 residues. CDR3 in amino acids: CASSLQEAGYNEQFF. CDR3 DNA sequence: TGCGCCAGCAGCTTGCAGGAGGCCGGATACAATGAGCAGTTCTTC.

The table lists this clonotype with many counts. The chain is built from TRBV12-3 or TRBV12-4 and TRBJ2-5; 7 bases align to TRBD2. V shed 3 bases, J shed 7 bases, and the junction held 14 bases outside the gene matches. This CDR3 region has 16 residues. The CDR3 sequence: CASSFLAGASEVTQYF. The CDR3 nucleotides are TGTGCCAGCAGTTTTCTTGCGGGAGCTTCAGAAGTGACCCAGTACTTC.

This clonotype was detected ten times or more. V gene TRBV27 combines with J gene TRBJ1-1, with D hard to call. Trimming pared 7 bases from V and 4 bases from J, leaving 19 bases between. The CDR3 is 15 residues long. Germline CDR1 is MNHEY and CDR2 is SMNVEV (reference sequence). For the CDR3, the DNA is TGTGCCAGCAATACACGACCGCAAGCTCTCACTGAAGCTTTCTTT. It translates to CASNTRPQALTEAFF.

The sample holds many counts of this clonotype. This chain joins TRBV11-3 and TRBJ2-4; D may be TRBD1 (6 bases). V lost 1 base to trimming and J lost 1 base, with 11 bases between them. The germline CDR1 and CDR2 sequences are SGHNT and YENEEA. This CDR3 has 16 amino acids. In nucleotides, the CDR3 is TGTGCCAGCAGCTTAGGGGCAGGGGCTGCCAAAAACATTCAGTACTTC. Its translation: CASSLGAGAAKNIQYF.

This clonotype was counted between two and nine times. CDR3 DNA sequence: TGTGCCAGTAGTCCCCGCTGGGGGAGGAGGGACACTGAAGCTTTCTTT. This sequence encodes CASSPRWGRRDTEAFF. The rearrangement uses TRBV19 and TRBJ1-1; D might be TRBD1 (5 bases). CDR1 is LNHDA and CDR2 is SQIVND in the germline V gene (reference sequence). The CDR3 has 16 amino acids. V was trimmed by 5 bases and J by 3 bases, leaving 19 bases between them.

The gene calls are TRBV11-1 and TRBJ1-5, with a tentative D call TRBD1 (6 bases). Germline V gene data show CDR1 as SGHAT and CDR2 as FQDESV (reference sequence). The CDR3 is 15 amino acids. Between the trimmed V and J ends, which lost 5 bases and 6 bases, there was a span of 17 bases. The CDR3 DNA reads TGTGCCAGCAGCCAGGCGGCGGGGGCAGGTCAGCCCCAGCATTTT. The encoded protein is CASSQAAGAGQPQHF.

This clonotype was seen more than once but under ten times. The gene calls are TRBV5-1 and TRBJ2-2, with 7 positions matching TRBD2. CDR3 length equals 16 residues. V lost 1 base to trimming and J lost 5 bases; unmatched junction nucleotides: 8. CDR1 SGHRS and CDR2 YFSETQ come from the germline V gene. Here the CDR3 reads CASSLRRESRTGELFF. CDR3 nucleotides: TGCGCCAGCAGCTTGAGGCGGGAGAGTAGGACCGGGGAGCTGTTTTTT.

This clonotype was seen ten or more times. The V and J genes are TRBV6-2 or TRBV6-3 and TRBJ2-1; 12 nucleotides agree with TRBD2. Germline V gives CDR1 MNHEY, CDR2 SVGEGT. The CDR3 is 17 residues long. V lost 2 bases to trimming and J lost 5 bases; unmatched junction nucleotides: 7. The CDR3 region is CASSYRSSGGVNNEQFF. CDR3 DNA sequence: TGTGCCAGCAGTTACCGTTCTAGCGGGGGGGTGAACAATGAGCAGTTCTTC.

This clonotype appeared many times. The chain combines TRBV13 with TRBJ1-1; D ambiguous. The V and J ends lost 3 bases and 2 bases respectively, with 10 bases between them. Germline CDR1 is PRHDT and CDR2 is FYEKMQ (reference sequence). This CDR3 has 14 amino acids. Here the CDR3 DNA reads TGTGCCAGCAGCTTTGGGCAGGCAAACACTGAAGCTTTCTTT. Its protein is CASSFGQANTEAFF. The full variable domain, rest sourced from reference TRBV13 and TRBJ1-1, is AAGVIQSPRHLIKEKRETATLKCYPIPRHDTVYWYQQGPGQDPQFLISFYEKMQSDKGSIPDRFSAQQFSDYHSELNMSSLELGDSALYFCASSFGQANTEAFFGQGTRLTVV.

This clonotype was picked up many times. This rearrangement joins TRBV7-3 to TRBJ2-7; TRBD2 aligns across 10 bases. In germline, CDR1 is SGHTA, CDR2 FQGTGA. This CDR3 is 15 amino acids long. The V segment lost 4 bases and the J segment 3 bases; nucleotides outside the gene matches: 6. The CDR3 sequence is CASSSAGGLHYEQYF. The CDR3 DNA reads TGTGCCAGCAGCTCAGCGGGAGGGCTACACTACGAGCAGTACTTC.

On this clonotype itself: A read error may be the cause here, since a much bigger clone is one base away. J is TRBJ1-1 and V is TRBV11-3; 7 nucleotides line up with TRBD1. There are 15 residues in the CDR3. Germline V gene sequence: CDR1 SGHNT, CDR2 YENEEA. CDR3 protein: CTSSANRGMNTEAFF. The CDR3 DNA is TGTACCAGCAGCGCGAACAGGGGTATGAACACTGAAGCTTTCTTT.

This clonotype was observed many times. The chain combines TRBV19 with TRBJ1-1; maybe TRBD1 (5 bases). Trimming took off 8 bases at V and 3 bases at J, with 16 bases between the two ends. The CDR3 sequence is 14 residues long. Germline V gives CDR1 LNHDA, CDR2 SQIVND (reference sequence). CDR3: CASGSRDSHTEAFF. For the CDR3, the DNA is TGTGCCAGTGGCTCTCGGGACTCTCACACTGAAGCTTTCTTT.

This clonotype was detected ten times or more. The rearrangement uses TRBV7-3 and TRBJ2-3; TRBD2 matches at 12 bases. The CDR3 consists of 15 residues. With V trimmed by 2 bases and J by 9 bases, 6 bases remained unmatched. Germline-derived CDR1 and CDR2 are SGHTA and FQGTGA. As DNA, the CDR3 is TGTGCCAGCAGCTTAGTACTAGCGGGAGGTGGGACGCAGTATTTT. Its protein is CASSLVLAGGGTQYF.

The table lists this clonotype with a few counts. The chain couples TRBV19 to TRBJ2-7, with a weak D call TRBD1 (6 bases). Trimming removed 7 bases from V and 3 bases from J, with 10 bases in between. Germline CDR1 is LNHDA and CDR2 is SQIVND (reference sequence). The CDR3 runs 12 residues. The CDR3 spells CASMDRLYEQYF. The CDR3, as DNA: TGTGCCAGTATGGACAGACTCTACGAGCAGTACTTC.

This clonotype appeared many times. J is TRBJ1-1 and V is TRBV30, with D perhaps TRBD1 (5 bases). The germline V and J ends were trimmed by 0 bases and 4 bases, with 9 bases remaining between them. Germline CDR1 reads GTSNPN; CDR2 reads SVGIG (reference sequence). CDR3 length equals 13 residues. CDR3 nucleotide sequence: TGTGCCTGGAGTGTTCCCGGGGGCACTGAAGCTTTCTTT. The encoded protein is CAWSVPGGTEAFF.

The chain couples TRBV6-1 to TRBJ2-7; 9 nucleotides agree with TRBD1. CDR1 and CDR2 (germline): MNHNS, SASEGT. The V segment lost 6 bases and the J segment 2 bases; nucleotides outside the gene matches: 8. The CDR3 loop spans 15 amino acids. CDR3 in DNA: TGTGCCAGCAGCGGGGGAACAGGGGGCACCTACGAGCAGTACTTC. It codes for CASSGGTGGTYEQYF.

There are a few counts of this clonotype. The V call is TRBV6-1, the J call TRBJ1-4, with 8 bases lining up with TRBD1. Per the germline V gene, CDR1 is MNHNS and CDR2 is SASEGT. This CDR3 is 15 amino acids long. J lost 6 bases, V lost 4 bases, and 7 bases had no gene match. The CDR3 nucleotides are TGTGCCAGCAGTGCACCCCAGGGGGCATATGAAAAACTGTTTTTT. Encoded protein: CASSAPQGAYEKLFF.

This clonotype was recorded at least ten times. The chain employs TRBV7-9 and TRBJ2-5; 7 nucleotides match TRBD2. Germline V CDR1 and CDR2: SEHNR, FQNEAQ (reference sequence). V lost 5 bases and J lost 2; bases outside the gene matches: 11. This CDR3 is 16 amino acids long. The CDR3 nucleotides are TGTGCCAGCAGCGAACGCGGGGGACTGATGCAAGAGACCCAGTACTTC. Its translation: CASSERGGLMQETQYF.

This clonotype has a handful of counts. The V and J genes are TRBV14 and TRBJ2-7; TRBD1 matches at 9 bases. CDR3 length equals 15 residues. V was pared by 5 bases and J by 2 bases, with 7 bases of the junction left unmatched. CDR1 and CDR2 from the germline V gene are SGHDN and FVKESK. Here the CDR3 DNA reads TGTGCCAGCAGCGAAACCGGGACAGGGACCTACGAGCAGTACTTC. Translation: CASSETGTGTYEQYF.